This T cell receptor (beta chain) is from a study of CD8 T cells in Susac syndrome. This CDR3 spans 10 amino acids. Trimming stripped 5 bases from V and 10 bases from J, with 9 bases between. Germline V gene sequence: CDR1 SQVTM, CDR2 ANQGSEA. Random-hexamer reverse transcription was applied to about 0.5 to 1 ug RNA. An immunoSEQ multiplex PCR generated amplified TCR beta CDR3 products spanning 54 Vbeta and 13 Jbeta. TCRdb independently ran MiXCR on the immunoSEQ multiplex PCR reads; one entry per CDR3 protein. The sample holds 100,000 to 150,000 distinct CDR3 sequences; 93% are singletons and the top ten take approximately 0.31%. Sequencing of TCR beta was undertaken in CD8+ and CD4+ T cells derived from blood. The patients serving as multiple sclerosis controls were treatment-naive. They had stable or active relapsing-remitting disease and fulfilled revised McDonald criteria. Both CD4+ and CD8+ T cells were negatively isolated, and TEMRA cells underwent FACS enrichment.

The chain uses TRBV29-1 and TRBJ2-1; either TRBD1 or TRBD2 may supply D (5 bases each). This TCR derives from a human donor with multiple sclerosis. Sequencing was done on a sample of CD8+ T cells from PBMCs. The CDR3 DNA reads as TGCAGCGTTCCGGGGCGCGAGCAGTTCTTC. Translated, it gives CSVPGREQFF.